This T cell receptor beta chain was retrieved from a study of blood T cells in healthy people across ages. Concerning this clonotype: Its antigen is undetermined.

Regarding the study as a whole: Diversity of TCR beta correlated strongly with naive T cell percentage.

This CDR3 has 16 amino acids. V shed 4 bases and J shed 6 bases, with 22 bases lying between them. Germline V gene sequence: CDR1 SGHKS, CDR2 YYEKEE (reference sequence). A second PCR, run for about 6 to 11 cycles, used a sample-barcoded 5' primer plus a J-beta primer mix. TCRdb fed the 5' RACE reads into MiXCR, producing one record per CDR3 protein. The profile shows 1,500,000 or so distinct CDR3 sequences, around 59% of them singletons. The specimen was blood. The J gene is TRBJ1-2, the V gene TRBV5-5; D is possibly TRBD1 (6 bases). The TCR comes from a man aged 18 to 30 in good health. The DNA for the CDR3 is TGTGCCAGCAGCCAACCCGGGACATATCTGACGGATGGCTACACCTTC. This gives the protein CASSQPGTYLTDGYTF.